At least ten counts were recorded for the clone carrying this T cell receptor (beta chain). The antigen is not known. A modified ARM-PCR protocol with three rounds of nested PCR amplified TCRbeta. TCRdb processed the multiplex PCR reads anew with MiXCR; each CDR3 protein has one entry. The sample has 120,000 to 150,000 distinct CDR3 sequences; roughly 66% are singletons. The data were taken from a study of tumor and adjacent non-tumor tissue in lung cancer. At the level of the study: Histology: 12 adenocarcinoma, a couple of squamous cell carcinoma, 1 small cell lung cancer. Overall study findings and caveats: TCR diversity was significantly greater in tumor than normal lung tissue.

This sample's RNA came from whole unsorted tissue. The receptor was isolated from a man in his sixties with small cell lung cancer. Source material: lung tumor tissue.

The CDR3 DNA follows: TGTGCCAGCAGCTATACCTACGAGCAGTACTTC. This gives the protein CASSYTYEQYF. The chain combines TRBV11-2 with TRBJ2-7, with no clear D. V lost 4 bases and J 2 bases, leaving 3 bases between the germline ends. CDR1 SGHAT and CDR2 FQNNGV come from the germline V gene. The length of the CDR3 is 11 residues.